This T cell receptor beta chain was identified during a study of identical twins. This clonotype was detected only a few times. The cDNA had a unique molecular identifier and a template-switch universal primer site. TCRdb recomputed calls from the 5' RACE reads with MiXCR, one row per CDR3 protein. The repertoire has roughly 350,000 distinct CDR3 sequences, approximately 9.1% of them found once; the top ten carry under 10%. Every sampled donor was Caucasian and healthy. CDR1 and CDR2 from the germline V gene are MDHEN and SYDVKM. Trimming took off 2 bases at V and 5 bases at J, with 12 bases between the two ends. The CDR3 totals 15 residues.

V is TRBV28 and J is TRBJ2-2, with a weak D call TRBD1 (6 bases). The sequenced material came from naive T cells sorted from blood. The receptor comes from a woman aged 45-59 years in good health. CDR3 sequence reads: CASSLNRVGTGELFF. The CDR3 region has the DNA TGTGCCAGCAGTTTAAACAGGGTTGGTACCGGGGAGCTGTTTTTT.